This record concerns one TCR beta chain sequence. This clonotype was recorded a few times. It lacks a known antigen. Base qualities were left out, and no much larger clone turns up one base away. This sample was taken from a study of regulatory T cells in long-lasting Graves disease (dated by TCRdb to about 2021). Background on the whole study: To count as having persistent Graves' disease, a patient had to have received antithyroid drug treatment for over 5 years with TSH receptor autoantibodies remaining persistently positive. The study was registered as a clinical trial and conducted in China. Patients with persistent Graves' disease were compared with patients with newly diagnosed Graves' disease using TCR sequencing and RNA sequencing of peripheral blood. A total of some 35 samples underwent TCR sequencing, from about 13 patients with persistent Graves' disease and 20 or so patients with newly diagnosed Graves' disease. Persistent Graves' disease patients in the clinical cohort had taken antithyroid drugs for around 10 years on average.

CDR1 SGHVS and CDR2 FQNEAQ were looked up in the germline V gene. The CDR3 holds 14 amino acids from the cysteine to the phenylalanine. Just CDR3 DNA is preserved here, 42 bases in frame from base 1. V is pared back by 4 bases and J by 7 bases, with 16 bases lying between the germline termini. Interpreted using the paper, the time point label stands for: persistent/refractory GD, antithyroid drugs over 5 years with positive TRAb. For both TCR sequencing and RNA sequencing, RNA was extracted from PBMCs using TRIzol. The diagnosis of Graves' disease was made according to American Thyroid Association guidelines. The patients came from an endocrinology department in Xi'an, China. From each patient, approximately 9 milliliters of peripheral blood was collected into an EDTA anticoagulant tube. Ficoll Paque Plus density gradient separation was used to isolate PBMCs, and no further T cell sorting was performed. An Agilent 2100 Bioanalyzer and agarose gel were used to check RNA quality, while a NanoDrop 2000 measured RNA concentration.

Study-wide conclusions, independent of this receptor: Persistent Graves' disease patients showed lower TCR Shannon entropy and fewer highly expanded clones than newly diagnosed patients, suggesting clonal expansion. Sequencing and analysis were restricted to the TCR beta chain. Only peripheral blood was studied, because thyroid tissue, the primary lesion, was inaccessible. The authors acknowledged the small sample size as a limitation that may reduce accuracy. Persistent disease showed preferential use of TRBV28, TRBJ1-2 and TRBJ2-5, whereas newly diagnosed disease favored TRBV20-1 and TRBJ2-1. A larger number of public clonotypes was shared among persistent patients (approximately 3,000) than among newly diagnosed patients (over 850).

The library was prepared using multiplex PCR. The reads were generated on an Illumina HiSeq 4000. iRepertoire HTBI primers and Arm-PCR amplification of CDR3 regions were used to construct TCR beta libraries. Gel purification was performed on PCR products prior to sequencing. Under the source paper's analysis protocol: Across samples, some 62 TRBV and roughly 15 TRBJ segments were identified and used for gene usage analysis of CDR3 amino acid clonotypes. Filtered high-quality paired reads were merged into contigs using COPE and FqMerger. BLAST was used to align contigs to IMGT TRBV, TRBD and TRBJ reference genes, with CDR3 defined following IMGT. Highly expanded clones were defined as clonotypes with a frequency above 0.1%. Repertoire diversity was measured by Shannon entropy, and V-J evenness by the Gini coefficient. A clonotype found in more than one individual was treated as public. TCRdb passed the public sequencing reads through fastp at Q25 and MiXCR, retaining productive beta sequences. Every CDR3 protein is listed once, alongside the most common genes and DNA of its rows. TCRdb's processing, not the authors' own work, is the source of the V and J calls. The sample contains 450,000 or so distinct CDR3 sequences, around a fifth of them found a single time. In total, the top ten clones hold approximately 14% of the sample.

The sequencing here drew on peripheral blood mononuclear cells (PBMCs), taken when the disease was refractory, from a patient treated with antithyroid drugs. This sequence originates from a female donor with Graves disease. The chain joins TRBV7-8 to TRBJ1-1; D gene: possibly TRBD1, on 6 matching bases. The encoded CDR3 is CASSSDLNRDEAFF. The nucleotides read TGTGCCAGCAGCTCCGATCTCAACAGGGATGAAGCTTTCTTT.